The 7 T cell receptor beta chains below were found in one sample sequenced in a study of blood T cells in healthy people across ages. Through a sample-barcoded 5' primer and a J-beta primer mix, a second PCR was run for 7 to 11 cycles. Each CDR3 protein is one row after TCRdb ran MiXCR on the 5' RACE reads. In the table there are hundreds of thousands of distinct CDR3 sequences, about half of which are singletons. Material: blood. Source of these receptors: an elderly man in good health.

A word on this clonotype: This clone may be a read error of a much larger clone one base away. The chain joins TRBV29-1 to TRBJ2-1; a weak D match, TRBD2 (6 bases). The J call may be mistaken, given a closer DNA end match to TRBJ2-7. CDR1 and CDR2 from the germline V gene are SQVTM and ANQGSEA. This CDR3 region has 14 residues. CDR3: CSVQGGNSYNEQYF. The CDR3 nucleotides are TGCAGCGTTCAAGGCGGGAACTCCTACAATGAGCAGTACTTC.

This clonotype was counted between two and nine times. The junction departs from the called germline gene at one end, perhaps through a read error. CDR3 in amino acids: CSAREGWGNGNTEAFF. DNA of the CDR3: TGCAGTGCTCGAGAGGGCTGGGGGAACGGGAACACTGAAGCTTTCTTT. V usage is TRBV20-1 and J usage is TRBJ1-1; a possible D gene is TRBD1 (5 bases). The germline V gene has CDR1 DFQATT and CDR2 SNEGSKA (reference sequence). CDR3 size: 16 residues.

The chain has TRBV20-1 and TRBJ2-3, with D maybe TRBD2 (5 bases). The V and J ends lost 8 bases and 1 base respectively, with 16 bases between them. The CDR3 is 14 residues long. Germline values: CDR1 DFQATT, CDR2 SNEGSKA (reference sequence). CDR3 loop: CSTQLATGTDTQYF. CDR3 sequence (DNA): TGCAGTACTCAGCTAGCCACCGGCACAGATACGCAGTATTTT.

Many counts were recorded for this clonotype. The chain combines TRBV29-1 with TRBJ2-3; D perhaps matches TRBD2 (5 bases). The V gene lost 0 bases and the J gene lost 9 bases, with 19 bases spanning the gap. The CDR3 loop spans 15 amino acids. Germline loops: CDR1 SQVTM, CDR2 ANQGSEA. CDR3 sequence: CSVEDPQDGGRTQYF. Written as DNA, the CDR3 is TGCAGCGTTGAAGACCCTCAGGACGGCGGGCGGACGCAGTATTTT.

A few counts support this clonotype. This chain connects TRBV5-1 to TRBJ2-1; 11 bases match TRBD2. The CDR3 sequence is 16 residues long. V was clipped by 6 bases and J by 3 bases; unmatched bases: 8. Germline assignment: CDR1 SGHRS and CDR2 YFSETQ. The CDR3 is CASNELAGGGYNEQFF. The CDR3 DNA reads TGCGCCAGCAATGAGTTAGCGGGAGGGGGCTACAATGAGCAGTTCTTC.

V is TRBV7-2 and J is TRBJ2-2; 7 bases fit TRBD2. Trimming cost V 3 bases and J 4 bases; bases outside gene matches: 2. The CDR3 extends over 14 amino acids. Germline-derived CDR1 and CDR2 are SGHTA and FQGNSA. CDR3 DNA sequence: TGTGCCAGCAGCTTGAGGGAGGGCACCGGGGAGCTGTTTTTT. It encodes CASSLREGTGELFF.

The V call is TRBV25-1, the J call TRBJ1-1, with 7 bases that match TRBD1. The CDR3 spans 14 residues. V was clipped by 2 bases and J by 2 bases; unmatched bases: 2. Germline V gene data show CDR1 as MGHDK and CDR2 as SYGVNS. This chain's CDR3 is CASSEGQVNTEAFF. DNA for the CDR3: TGTGCCAGCAGTGAAGGACAGGTTAACACTGAAGCTTTCTTT.